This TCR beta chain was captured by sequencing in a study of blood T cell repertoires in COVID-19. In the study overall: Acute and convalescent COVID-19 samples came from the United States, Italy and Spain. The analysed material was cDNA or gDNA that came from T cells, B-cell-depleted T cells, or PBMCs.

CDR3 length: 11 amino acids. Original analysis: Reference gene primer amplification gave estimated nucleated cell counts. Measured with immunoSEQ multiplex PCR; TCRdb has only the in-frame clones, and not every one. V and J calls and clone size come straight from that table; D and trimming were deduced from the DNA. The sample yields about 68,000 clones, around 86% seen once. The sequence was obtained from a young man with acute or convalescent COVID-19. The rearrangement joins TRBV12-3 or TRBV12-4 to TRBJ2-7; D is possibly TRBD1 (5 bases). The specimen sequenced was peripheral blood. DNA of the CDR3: TGTGCTAGTAGGGGAAACTACGAGCAGTACTTC. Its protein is CASRGNYEQYF.